This TCR beta chain derives from a study of Tregs in tolerant kidney transplant recipients. Background on the study: Sorting of CD4+CD25+CD127- cells followed roughly 3-day belatacept mixed lymphocyte reactions, sometimes with roughly five-day graft donor restimulation. Sorting used antibodies to exclude donor cells.

To note about this clone: The antigen is unknown.

Produced via immunoSEQ multiplex PCR; TCRdb's table is partial and in-frame only. The sample has about 44,000 clones, 95% to 96% seen once; the top ten hold 0.3% to 0.45%. With 4 bases clipped from V and 0 bases from J, the junction kept 3 bases outside the gene matches. The CDR3 length is 16 residues. Germline V gene sequence: CDR1 ENHRY, CDR2 SYGVKD. Sequences were obtained from Tregs from blood cultured with allogeneic cells. This sequence originates from a human donor in good health. This chain uses TRBV10-3 with TRBJ2-3, with TRBD2 matching 11 bases. CDR3 sequence: CAISGRLAGSTDTQYF. Here the CDR3 DNA reads TGTGCCATCAGTGGGCGACTAGCGGGGAGCACAGATACGCAGTATTTT.